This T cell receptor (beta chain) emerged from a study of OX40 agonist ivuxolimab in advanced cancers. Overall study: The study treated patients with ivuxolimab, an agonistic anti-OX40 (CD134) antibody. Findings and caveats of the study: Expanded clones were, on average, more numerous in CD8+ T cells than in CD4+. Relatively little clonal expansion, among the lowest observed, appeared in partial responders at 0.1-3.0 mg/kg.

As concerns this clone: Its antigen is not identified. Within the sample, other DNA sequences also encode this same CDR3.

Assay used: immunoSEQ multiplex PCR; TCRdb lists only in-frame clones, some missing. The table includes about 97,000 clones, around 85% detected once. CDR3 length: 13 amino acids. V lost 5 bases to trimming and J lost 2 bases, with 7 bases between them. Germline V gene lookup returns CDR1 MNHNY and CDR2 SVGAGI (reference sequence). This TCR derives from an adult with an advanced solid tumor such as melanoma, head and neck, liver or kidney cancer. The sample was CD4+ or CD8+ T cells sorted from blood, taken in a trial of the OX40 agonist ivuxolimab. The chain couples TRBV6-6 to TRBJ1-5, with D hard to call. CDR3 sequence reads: CASSTSGNQPQHF. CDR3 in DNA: TGTGCCAGCAGTACGTCAGGCAATCAGCCCCAGCATTTT.